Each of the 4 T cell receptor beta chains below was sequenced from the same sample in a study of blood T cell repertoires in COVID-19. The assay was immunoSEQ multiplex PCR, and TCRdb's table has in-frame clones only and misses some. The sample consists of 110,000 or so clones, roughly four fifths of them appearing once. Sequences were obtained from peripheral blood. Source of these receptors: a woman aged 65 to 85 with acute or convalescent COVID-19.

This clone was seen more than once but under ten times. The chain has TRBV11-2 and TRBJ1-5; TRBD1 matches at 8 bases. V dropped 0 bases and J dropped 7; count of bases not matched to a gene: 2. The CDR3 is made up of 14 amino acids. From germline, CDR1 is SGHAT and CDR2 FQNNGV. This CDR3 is CASSLDPGGQPQHF. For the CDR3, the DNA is TGTGCCAGCAGCTTAGATCCAGGGGGCCAGCCCCAGCATTTT.

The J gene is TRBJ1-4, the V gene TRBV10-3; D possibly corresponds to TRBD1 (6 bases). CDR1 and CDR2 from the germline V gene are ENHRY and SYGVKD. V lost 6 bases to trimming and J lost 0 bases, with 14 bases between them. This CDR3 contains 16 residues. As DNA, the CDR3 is TGTGCCATCAGCAAGGGGGGGGGTGCAACTAATGAAAAACTGTTTTTT. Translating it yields CAISKGGGATNEKLFF.

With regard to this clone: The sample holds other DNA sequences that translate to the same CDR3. The CDR3 loop reads CASSPPGQTYEQYF. In DNA, the CDR3 is TGTGCCAGCTCACCACCGGGACAGACCTACGAGCAGTACTTC. The gene calls are TRBV18 and TRBJ2-7; TRBD1 matches 7 bases. Unmatched junction bases numbered 1, after V lost 0 bases and J lost 2 bases. This CDR3 has 14 residues. In germline, CDR1 is KGHSH, CDR2 LQKENI.

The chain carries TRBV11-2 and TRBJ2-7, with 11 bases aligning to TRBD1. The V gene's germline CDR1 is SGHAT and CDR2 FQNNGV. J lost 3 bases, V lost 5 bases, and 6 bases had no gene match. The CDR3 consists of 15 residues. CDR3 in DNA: TGTGCCAGCAGCCGGACAGGGGGCGGGATCTACGAGCAGTACTTC. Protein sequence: CASSRTGGGIYEQYF.